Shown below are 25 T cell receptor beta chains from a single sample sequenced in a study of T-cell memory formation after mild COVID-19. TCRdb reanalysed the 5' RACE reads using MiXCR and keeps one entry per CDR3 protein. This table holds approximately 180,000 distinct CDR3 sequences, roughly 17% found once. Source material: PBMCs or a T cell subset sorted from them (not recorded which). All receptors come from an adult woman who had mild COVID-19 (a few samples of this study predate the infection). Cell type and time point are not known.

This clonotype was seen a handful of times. The DNA of the CDR3 is TGTGCCAGCATTTATATACCCGGGTCCGGGGAGCTGTTTTTT. Protein product: CASIYIPGSGELFF. The chain links TRBV12-3 or TRBV12-4 to TRBJ2-2; D is unresolved. V was clipped by 7 bases and J by 6 bases, with 15 bases between them. This CDR3 is 14 amino acids long.

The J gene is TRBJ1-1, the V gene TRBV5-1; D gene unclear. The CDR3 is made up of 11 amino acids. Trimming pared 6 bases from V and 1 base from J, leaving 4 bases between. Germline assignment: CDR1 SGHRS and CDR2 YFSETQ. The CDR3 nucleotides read TGCGCCAGCAAAGGGAACACTGAAGCTTTCTTT. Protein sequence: CASKGNTEAFF.

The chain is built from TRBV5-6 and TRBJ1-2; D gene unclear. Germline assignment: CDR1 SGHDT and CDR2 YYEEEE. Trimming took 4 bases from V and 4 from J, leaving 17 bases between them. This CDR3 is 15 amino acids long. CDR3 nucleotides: TGTGCCAGCAGCGTGGACTTTGCTGCACCCTATGGCTACACCTTC. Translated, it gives CASSVDFAAPYGYTF.

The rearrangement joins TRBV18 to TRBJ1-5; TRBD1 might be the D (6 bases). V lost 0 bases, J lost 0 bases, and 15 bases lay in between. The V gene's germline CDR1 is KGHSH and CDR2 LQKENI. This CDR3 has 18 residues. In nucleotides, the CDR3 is TGTGCCAGCTCACCACCGCCCAGGGGACTATATAGCAATCAGCCCCAGCATTTT. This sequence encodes CASSPPPRGLYSNQPQHF.

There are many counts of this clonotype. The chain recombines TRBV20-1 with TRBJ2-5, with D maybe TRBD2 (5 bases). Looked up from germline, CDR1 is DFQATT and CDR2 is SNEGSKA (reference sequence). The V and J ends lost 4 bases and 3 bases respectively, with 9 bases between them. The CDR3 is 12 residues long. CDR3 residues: CSAISGKETQYF. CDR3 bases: TGCAGTGCTATATCCGGGAAAGAGACCCAGTACTTC.

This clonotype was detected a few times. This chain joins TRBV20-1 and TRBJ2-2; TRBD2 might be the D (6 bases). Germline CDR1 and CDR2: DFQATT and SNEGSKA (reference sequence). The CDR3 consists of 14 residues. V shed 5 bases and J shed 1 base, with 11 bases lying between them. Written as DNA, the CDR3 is TGCAGTGCTGGGGACTCGGGGAACACCGGGGAGCTGTTTTTT. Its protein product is CSAGDSGNTGELFF.

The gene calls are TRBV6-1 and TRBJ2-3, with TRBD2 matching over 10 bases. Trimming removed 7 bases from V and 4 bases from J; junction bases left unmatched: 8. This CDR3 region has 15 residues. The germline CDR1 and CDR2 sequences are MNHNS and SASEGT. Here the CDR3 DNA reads TGTGCCAGCACGGAGCGGGGGGGCTGGGCAGATACGCAGTATTTT. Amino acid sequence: CASTERGGWADTQYF.

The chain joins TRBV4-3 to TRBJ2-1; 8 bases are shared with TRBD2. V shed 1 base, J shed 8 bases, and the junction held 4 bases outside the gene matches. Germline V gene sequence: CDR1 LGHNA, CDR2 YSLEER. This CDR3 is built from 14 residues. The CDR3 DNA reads TGCGCCAGCAGCCAAGTCGGGGGGGTCGATGAGCAGTTCTTC. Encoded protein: CASSQVGGVDEQFF.

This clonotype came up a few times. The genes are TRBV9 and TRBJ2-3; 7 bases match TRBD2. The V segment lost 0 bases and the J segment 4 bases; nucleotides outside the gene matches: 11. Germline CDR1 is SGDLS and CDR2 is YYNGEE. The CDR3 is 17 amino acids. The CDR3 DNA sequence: TGTGCCAGCAGCGTAGTGGAGAGCGGGACCCCCCCAGATACGCAGTATTTT. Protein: CASSVVESGTPPDTQYF.

CDR3 in DNA: TGTGCCTGGAGTGTAGAGCGCTACGAGCAGTACTTC. It specifies CAWSVERYEQYF. This rearrangement joins TRBV30 to TRBJ2-7, with D unresolved. The CDR3 length is 12 residues. V lost 0 bases to trimming and J lost 3 bases, with 6 bases between them. Germline V gives CDR1 GTSNPN, CDR2 SVGIG (reference sequence).

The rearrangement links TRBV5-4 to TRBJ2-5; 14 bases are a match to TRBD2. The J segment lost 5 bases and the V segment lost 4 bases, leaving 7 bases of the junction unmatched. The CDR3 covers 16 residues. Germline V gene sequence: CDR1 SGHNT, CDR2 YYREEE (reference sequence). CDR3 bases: TGTGCCAGCAGCGACAAGACTAGCGGGGGGGCCGAGACCCAGTACTTC. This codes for CASSDKTSGGAETQYF.

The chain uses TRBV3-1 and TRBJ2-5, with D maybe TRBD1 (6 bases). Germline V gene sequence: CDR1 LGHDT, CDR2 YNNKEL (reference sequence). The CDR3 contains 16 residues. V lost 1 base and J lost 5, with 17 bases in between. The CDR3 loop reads CASSQVKQSRGETQYF. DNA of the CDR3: TGTGCCAGCAGCCAAGTAAAGCAGTCGAGGGGGGAGACCCAGTACTTC.

The CDR3 sequence is CASSAAGQETQYF. Written as DNA, the CDR3 is TGTGCCAGCAGCGCCGCAGGGCAAGAGACCCAGTACTTC. J is TRBJ2-5 and V is TRBV9; D is perhaps TRBD1 (5 bases). Trimming took 3 bases from V and 2 from J, leaving 8 bases between them. Per germline, CDR1 SGDLS and CDR2 YYNGEE. The CDR3 spans 13 residues.

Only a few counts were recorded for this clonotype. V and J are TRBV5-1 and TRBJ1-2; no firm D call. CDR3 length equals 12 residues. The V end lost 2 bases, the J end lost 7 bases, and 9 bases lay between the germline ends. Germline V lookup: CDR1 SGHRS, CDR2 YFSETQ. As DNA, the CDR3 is TGCGCCAGCAGCTTACCAGGTGTTGGCTACACCTTC. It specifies CASSLPGVGYTF.

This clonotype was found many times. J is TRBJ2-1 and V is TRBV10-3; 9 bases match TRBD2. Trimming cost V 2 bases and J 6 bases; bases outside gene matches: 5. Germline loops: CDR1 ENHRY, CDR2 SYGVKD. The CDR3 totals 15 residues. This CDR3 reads CAISEEAGGLNEQFF. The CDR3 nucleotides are TGTGCCATCAGTGAGGAAGCGGGAGGCCTCAATGAGCAGTTCTTC.

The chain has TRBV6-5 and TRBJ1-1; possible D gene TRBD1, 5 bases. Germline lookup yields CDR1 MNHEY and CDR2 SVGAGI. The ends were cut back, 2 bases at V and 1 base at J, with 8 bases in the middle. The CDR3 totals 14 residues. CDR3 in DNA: TGTGCCAGCAGTTACATTACAGGGAACACTGAAGCTTTCTTT. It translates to CASSYITGNTEAFF.

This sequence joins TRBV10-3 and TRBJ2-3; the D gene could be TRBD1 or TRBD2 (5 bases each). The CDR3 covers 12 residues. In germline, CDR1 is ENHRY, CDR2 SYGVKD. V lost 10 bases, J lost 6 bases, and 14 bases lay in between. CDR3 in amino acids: CATGTGPDTQYF. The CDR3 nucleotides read TGTGCCACCGGGACCGGTCCGGATACGCAGTATTTT.

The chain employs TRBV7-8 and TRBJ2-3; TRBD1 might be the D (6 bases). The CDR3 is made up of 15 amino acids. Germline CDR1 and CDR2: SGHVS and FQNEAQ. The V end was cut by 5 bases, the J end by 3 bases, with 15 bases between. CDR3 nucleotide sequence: TGTGCCAGCAGCAACTCTGTCAGGGGTACAGATACGCAGTATTTT. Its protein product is CASSNSVRGTDTQYF.

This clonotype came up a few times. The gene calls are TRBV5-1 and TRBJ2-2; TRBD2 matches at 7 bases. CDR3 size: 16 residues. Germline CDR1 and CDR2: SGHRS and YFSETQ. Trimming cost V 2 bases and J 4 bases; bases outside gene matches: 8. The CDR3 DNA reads TGCGCCAGCAGCTTCTCCGGGACGGGGGGCACCGGGGAGCTGTTTTTT. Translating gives CASSFSGTGGTGELFF.

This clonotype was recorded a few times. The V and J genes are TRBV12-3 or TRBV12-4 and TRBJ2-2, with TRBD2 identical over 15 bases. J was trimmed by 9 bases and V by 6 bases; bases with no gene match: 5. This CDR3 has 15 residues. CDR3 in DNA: TGTGCCAGCAGACATGGACTAGCGGGGGGGAGGGAGCTGTTTTTT. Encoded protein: CASRHGLAGGRELFF.

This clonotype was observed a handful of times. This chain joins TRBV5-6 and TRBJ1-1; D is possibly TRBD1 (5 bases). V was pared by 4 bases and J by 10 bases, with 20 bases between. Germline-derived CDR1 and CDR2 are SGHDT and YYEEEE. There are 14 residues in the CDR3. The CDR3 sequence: CASSNGMDNVGAFF. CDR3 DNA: TGTGCCAGCAGCAACGGGATGGACAACGTGGGAGCTTTCTTT.

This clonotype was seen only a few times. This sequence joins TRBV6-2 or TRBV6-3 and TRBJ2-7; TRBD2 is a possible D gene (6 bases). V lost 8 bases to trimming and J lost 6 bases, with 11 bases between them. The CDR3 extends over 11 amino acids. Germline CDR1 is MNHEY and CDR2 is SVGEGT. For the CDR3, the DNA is TGTGCCAGCCAAACTAGCACCGAGCAGTACTTC. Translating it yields CASQTSTEQYF.

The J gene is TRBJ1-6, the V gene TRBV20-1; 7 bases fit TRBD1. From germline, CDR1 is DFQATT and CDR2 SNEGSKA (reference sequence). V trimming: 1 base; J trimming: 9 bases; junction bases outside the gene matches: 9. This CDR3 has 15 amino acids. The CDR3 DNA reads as TGCAGTGCTAGAGCGAACACAGGGGTGGGTTCACCCCTCCACTTT. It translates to CSARANTGVGSPLHF.

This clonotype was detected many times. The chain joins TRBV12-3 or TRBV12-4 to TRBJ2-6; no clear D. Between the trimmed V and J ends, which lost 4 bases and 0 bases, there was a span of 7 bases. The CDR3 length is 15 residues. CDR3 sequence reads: CASSSSGSGANVLTF. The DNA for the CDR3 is TGTGCCAGCAGTTCGTCGGGCTCTGGGGCCAACGTCCTGACTTTC.

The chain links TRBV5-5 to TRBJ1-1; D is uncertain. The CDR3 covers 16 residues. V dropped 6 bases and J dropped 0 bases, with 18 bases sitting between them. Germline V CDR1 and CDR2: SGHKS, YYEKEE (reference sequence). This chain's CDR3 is CASTPLDYIVNTEAFF. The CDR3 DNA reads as TGTGCCAGCACCCCTCTTGACTATATCGTGAACACTGAAGCTTTCTTT.